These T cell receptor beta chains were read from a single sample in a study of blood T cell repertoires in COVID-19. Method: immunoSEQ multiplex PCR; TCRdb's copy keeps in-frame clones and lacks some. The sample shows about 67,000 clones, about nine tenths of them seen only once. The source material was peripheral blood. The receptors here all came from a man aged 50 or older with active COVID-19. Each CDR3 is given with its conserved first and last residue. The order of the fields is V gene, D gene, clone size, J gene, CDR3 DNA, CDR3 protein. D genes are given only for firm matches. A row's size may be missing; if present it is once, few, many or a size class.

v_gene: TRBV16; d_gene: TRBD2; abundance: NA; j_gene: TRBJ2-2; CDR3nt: TGTGCCAGCAGCCAATTCGGGACTAGCGGGAACACCGGGGAGCTGTTTTTT; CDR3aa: CASSQFGTSGNTGELFF
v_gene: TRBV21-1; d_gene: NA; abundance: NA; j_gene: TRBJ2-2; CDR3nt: TGTGCCAGCAGCAAAGTTGGGGGGTCCGGGGAGCTGTTTTTT; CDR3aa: CASSKVGGSGELFF
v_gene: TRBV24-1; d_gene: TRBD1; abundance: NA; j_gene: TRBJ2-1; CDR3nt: TGTGCCACCAGTGATTTGGCGGGGACAGGGTCCCTGGCTGGTGAGCAGTTCTTC; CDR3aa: CATSDLAGTGSLAGEQFF
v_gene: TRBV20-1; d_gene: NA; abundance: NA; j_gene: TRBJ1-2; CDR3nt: TGCAGTGCTAGTAGCCAGGGAGGGACTGGGACTAACTATGGCTACACCTTC; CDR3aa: CSASSQGGTGTNYGYTF
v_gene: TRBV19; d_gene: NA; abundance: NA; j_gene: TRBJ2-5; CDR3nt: TGTGCCAGTAGTGCGGCGGATCAAGAGACCCAGTACTTC; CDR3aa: CASSAADQETQYF
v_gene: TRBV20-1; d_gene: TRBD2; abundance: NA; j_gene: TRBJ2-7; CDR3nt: TGCAGTGCTAGTAGAACTAGCGGGAACTACGAGCAGTACTTC; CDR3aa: CSASRTSGNYEQYF
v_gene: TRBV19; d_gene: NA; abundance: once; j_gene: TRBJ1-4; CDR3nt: TGTGCCAGTCAAGCGGTGTTAAAGGATGAAAAACTGTTTTTT; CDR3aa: CASQAVLKDEKLFF
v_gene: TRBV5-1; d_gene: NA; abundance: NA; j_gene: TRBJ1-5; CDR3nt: TGCGCCAGCAGCTTGAGTGGGATGGAGGGCGGACAGCCCCAGCATTTT; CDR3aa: CASSLSGMEGGQPQHF
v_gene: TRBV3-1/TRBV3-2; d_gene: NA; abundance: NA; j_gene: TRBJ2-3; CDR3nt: TGTGCCAGCAGCCAAGATGGAGCGGGCACAGATACGCAGTATTTT; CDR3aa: CASSQDGAGTDTQYF
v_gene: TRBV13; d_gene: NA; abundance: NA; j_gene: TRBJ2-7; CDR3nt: TGTGCCAGCAGCTTCGAGTCCGGGAGTCGGAGCGAGCAGTACTTC; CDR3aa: CASSFESGSRSEQYF
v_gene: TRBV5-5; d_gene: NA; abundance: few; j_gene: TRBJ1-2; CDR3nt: TGTGCCAGCACCCCGAACAGGGCAAGGGACTATGGCTACACCTTC; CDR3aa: CASTPNRARDYGYTF